Sequencing of this T cell receptor beta chain was carried out in a study of blood T cell repertoires in COVID-19. Study summary: PBMCs, B-cell-depleted T cells, or T cells were the source of the cDNA or gDNA that made up the material.

V lost 9 bases and J lost 5, with 16 bases in between. The CDR3 runs to 14 residues. CDR1 and CDR2 (germline): KGHDR, SFDVKD. Assay: immunoSEQ multiplex PCR; the TCRdb copy retains only in-frame clones and omits some. Of 200,000 or so clones in the sample, approximately 79% were seen once. The TCR originated in a human donor in a cohort sampled during active COVID-19. The sequenced sample consisted of peripheral blood. The J gene is TRBJ2-1, the V gene TRBV24-1; D uncertain. The CDR3 here is CATSRSGINNEQFF. Here the CDR3 DNA reads TGTGCCACCTCACGATCGGGTATTAACAATGAGCAGTTCTTC.